Presented here are 31 T cell receptor beta chains from one specimen sequenced in a study of OX40 agonist ivuxolimab in advanced cancers. TCRdb's copy holds only in-frame clones and misses some; the assay was immunoSEQ multiplex PCR. The sample lists nearly 55,000 clones; approximately 84% were seen once. The sample consisted of CD4+ or CD8+ T cells sorted from blood, taken in a trial of the OX40 agonist ivuxolimab. The source of these receptors is an adult with an advanced solid tumor such as melanoma, head and neck, liver or kidney cancer.

The rearrangement joins TRBV7-6 to TRBJ2-5; 8 bases are shared with TRBD2. With 2 bases clipped from V and 0 bases from J, the junction kept 8 bases outside the gene matches. Germline lookup yields CDR1 SGHVS and CDR2 FNYEAQ. CDR3 size: 17 residues. CDR3 region: CASSLLLAGGHQETQYF. The CDR3 bases are TGTGCCAGCAGCTTACTCTTGGCGGGAGGCCACCAAGAGACCCAGTACTTC.

This clone is a singleton in its sample. CDR3 in amino acids: CASSADRLRGTGELFF. CDR3 nucleotides: TGTGCCAGCAGTGCCGACAGACTGAGGGGCACCGGGGAGCTGTTTTTT. This chain links TRBV6-1 with TRBJ2-2; tentatively, D is TRBD1 or TRBD2 (5 bases each). Per germline, CDR1 MNHNS and CDR2 SASEGT. CDR3 length: 16 residues. Trimming shortened V by 4 bases and J by 4 bases, and 16 bases separated the two germline ends.

CDR3 sequence: CASSNSAVVYGYTF. In DNA form, the CDR3 reads TGTGCCAGCAGCAATTCAGCCGTGGTGTACGGCTACACCTTC. V gene TRBV28 combines with J gene TRBJ1-2; D remains ambiguous. CDR3 length: 14 amino acids. Germline loops: CDR1 MDHEN, CDR2 SYDVKM. V lost 6 bases and J 8 bases, leaving 19 bases between the germline ends.

The rearrangement uses TRBV6-5 and TRBJ2-2; D is uncertain. The V gene lost 5 bases and the J gene lost 5 bases, with 6 bases spanning the gap. CDR3 length: 12 residues. CDR1 and CDR2 from the germline V gene are MNHEY and SVGAGI. CDR3 DNA: TGTGCCAGCAGTCCCCGTACCGGGGAGCTGTTTTTT. Its translation is CASSPRTGELFF.

The CDR3, as DNA: TGTGCCTGCTCTCTAGGGGTAGCCACAGATACGCAGTATTTT. It encodes CACSLGVATDTQYF. V gene TRBV30 combines with J gene TRBJ2-3, with a possible D match to TRBD1 (5 bases). V lost 6 bases and J 2 bases, leaving 15 bases between the germline ends. This CDR3 has 14 residues. CDR1 and CDR2 from the germline V gene are GTSNPN and SVGIG (reference sequence).

The chain combines TRBV5-4 with TRBJ2-3; D uncertain. The CDR3 runs 13 residues. Germline assignment: CDR1 SGHNT and CDR2 YYREEE (reference sequence). Trimming removed 0 bases from V and 1 base from J, with 3 bases in between. CDR3 in amino acids: CASSLEGTDTQYF. CDR3 nucleotides: TGTGCCAGCAGCTTGGAGGGCACAGATACGCAGTATTTT.

The chain joins TRBV5-5 to TRBJ2-1, with 12 nucleotides matching TRBD2. This CDR3 has 16 residues. From germline, CDR1 is SGHKS and CDR2 YYEKEE (reference sequence). V dropped 2 bases and J dropped 5; count of bases not matched to a gene: 5. CDR3 sequence reads: CASSLLLAGGNNEQFF. For the CDR3, the DNA is TGTGCCAGCAGCTTACTCCTAGCGGGAGGGAACAATGAGCAGTTCTTC.

The chain combines TRBV5-5 with TRBJ1-2; tentatively, D is TRBD1 (5 bases). The CDR3 sequence is 13 residues long. The germline V gene has CDR1 SGHKS and CDR2 YYEKEE (reference sequence). V lost 1 base and J 3 bases, leaving 7 bases between the germline ends. The CDR3 nucleotides are TGTGCCAGCAGCTTGATGGGGGACTATGGCTACACCTTC. It encodes CASSLMGDYGYTF.

This clone was seen only once. CDR3 nucleotide sequence: TGTGCCAGCAGCTGGGGCAAGAACACCGGGGAGCTGTTTTTT. Protein: CASSWGKNTGELFF. The chain carries TRBV7-2 and TRBJ2-2; D might be TRBD1 (5 bases). Trimming took 4 bases from V and 1 from J, leaving 7 bases between them. The germline V gene encodes CDR1 SGHTA and CDR2 FQGNSA. This CDR3 spans 14 amino acids.

The table lists this clone with a few counts. The V and J genes are TRBV5-1 and TRBJ2-7, with 8 positions matching TRBD2. V gave up 3 bases and J gave up 1 base; unmatched junction bases: 3. The CDR3 has 14 amino acids. Germline V gives CDR1 SGHRS, CDR2 YFSETQ. CDR3 amino acids: CASSYSGVSYEQYF. The CDR3 region has the DNA TGCGCCAGCAGCTATAGCGGGGTATCCTACGAGCAGTACTTC.

This chain uses TRBV2 with TRBJ2-2; 7 bases line up with TRBD1. Per the germline V gene, CDR1 is SNHLY and CDR2 is FYNNEI. V lost 6 bases, J lost 8 bases, and 9 bases stayed unmatched. This CDR3 has 14 residues. The CDR3 region has the DNA TGTGCCAGCAGCGCGACAGGGCCGGGTGGGGAGCTGTTTTTT. This codes for CASSATGPGGELFF.

The V and J genes are TRBV4-2 and TRBJ1-5; no reliable D call. The CDR3 has 15 residues. Per the germline V gene, CDR1 is LGHNA and CDR2 is YNFKEQ. V was clipped by 0 bases and J by 0 bases, with 6 bases between them. The CDR3 here is CASSQDKASNQPQHF. The CDR3 region has the DNA TGTGCCAGCAGCCAAGATAAGGCTAGCAATCAGCCCCAGCATTTT.

V and J are TRBV9 and TRBJ2-3, with a tentative D call TRBD1 (6 bases). The CDR3 loop spans 16 amino acids. Trimming shortened V by 2 bases and J by 0 bases, and 13 bases separated the two germline ends. Germline CDR1 is SGDLS and CDR2 is YYNGEE. The CDR3 DNA follows: TGTGCCAGCAGCGTTTACGGGACATATAGCACAGATACGCAGTATTTT. This codes for CASSVYGTYSTDTQYF. Full variable domain (missing parts from reference TRBV9 and TRBJ2-3): DSGVTQTPKHLITATGQRVTLRCSPRSGDLSVYWYQQSLDQGLQFLIQYYNGEERAKGNILERFSAQQFPDLHSELNLSSLELGDSALYFCASSVYGTYSTDTQYFGPGTRLTVL.

This rearrangement joins TRBV28 to TRBJ1-2; no clear D gene. Looked up from germline, CDR1 is MDHEN and CDR2 is SYDVKM. The CDR3 has 14 amino acids. Trimming left V 7 bases short and J 4 bases short, with 16 bases between. The DNA for the CDR3 is TGTGCCAGCAATAACGTGGGATTTTCCTATGGCTACACCTTC. This gives the protein CASNNVGFSYGYTF.

The V and J genes are TRBV6-5 and TRBJ1-1, with D uncertain. Per the germline V gene, CDR1 is MNHEY and CDR2 is SVGAGI. V gave up 3 bases and J gave up 7 bases, with 15 bases separating them. CDR3 length: 14 amino acids. The CDR3 nucleotides are TGTGCCAGCAGTTATGCCCAAGGAGGATTTGAAGCTTTCTTT. Encoded protein: CASSYAQGGFEAFF.

The chain recombines TRBV14 with TRBJ1-1, with D tentatively TRBD1 (5 bases). The CDR3 extends over 15 amino acids. Trimming removed 4 bases from V and 5 bases from J, with 17 bases in between. The germline gives CDR1 SGHDN, CDR2 FVKESK. CDR3 nucleotides: TGTGCCAGCAGCCGGGAGGGACCCGTGCGTACTGAAGCTTTCTTT. Amino acid sequence: CASSREGPVRTEAFF.

The chain is built from TRBV25-1 and TRBJ1-6; D is unresolved. This CDR3 region has 13 residues. V lost 3 bases, J lost 6 bases, and 6 bases lay in between. Germline CDR1 reads MGHDK; CDR2 reads SYGVNS. The CDR3 region has the DNA TGTGCCAGCAGTGAGGACCTTAATTCACCCCTCCACTTT. As protein: CASSEDLNSPLHF.

V and J are TRBV6-1 and TRBJ2-1; 7 bases agree with TRBD1. The CDR3 length is 15 residues. The junction had 7 bases not matched to a gene; V was cut back by 6 bases and J by 2 bases. CDR1 is MNHNS, CDR2 SASEGT, per germline. CDR3 residues: CASSRSQGPYNEQFF. The DNA of the CDR3 is TGTGCCAGCAGCCGATCACAGGGGCCCTACAATGAGCAGTTCTTC.

The genes are TRBV5-6 and TRBJ2-3, with 8 bases that match TRBD1. V shed 4 bases and J 4 bases; nucleotides not matched to a gene: 8. From germline, CDR1 is SGHDT and CDR2 YYEEEE. This CDR3 has 15 residues. CDR3 in amino acids: CASSSPGQAPDTQYF. The DNA for the CDR3 is TGTGCCAGCAGCAGTCCGGGACAGGCCCCAGATACGCAGTATTTT.

The chain is built from TRBV4-1 and TRBJ2-1; 8 nucleotides line up with TRBD2. The CDR3 totals 18 residues. The V gene end was trimmed by 0 bases and the J gene end by 4 bases; junction bases not matched to a gene: 11. Germline V gene sequence: CDR1 MGHRA, CDR2 YSYEKL. CDR3 sequence: CASSQDSAGGPLYNEQFF. The CDR3, as DNA: TGCGCCAGCAGCCAAGACAGCGCGGGAGGTCCCCTTTACAATGAGCAGTTCTTC.

The chain carries TRBV2 and TRBJ2-1; D gene unclear. The CDR3 runs 12 residues. Between the trimmed V and J ends, which lost 2 bases and 8 bases, there was a span of 7 bases. Germline CDR1 SNHLY, CDR2 FYNNEI. CDR3 amino acids: CASSEIGYEQFF. In DNA, the CDR3 is TGTGCCAGCAGTGAAATAGGCTATGAGCAGTTCTTC.

The chain uses TRBV4-1 and TRBJ2-2, with 13 bases identical to TRBD2. Looked up from germline, CDR1 is MGHRA and CDR2 is YSYEKL. The J segment lost 6 bases and the V segment lost 2 bases, leaving 15 bases of the junction unmatched. There are 20 residues in the CDR3. The CDR3 DNA reads TGCGCCAGCAGCCAAACACCACTAGCGGGAGGGACCTTCGTATCCGGGGAGCTGTTTTTT. Its translation is CASSQTPLAGGTFVSGELFF.

With respect to this clone: One end of the junction fails to match germline, which may point to a read error. V is TRBV6-1 and J is TRBJ2-7; 12 bases align to TRBD1. This CDR3 is 12 amino acids long. Per germline, CDR1 MNHNS and CDR2 SASEGT. In nucleotides, the CDR3 is TGTGCCAGCGGGACAGGGGGCTACGGGCAGTACTTC. Its protein is CASGTGGYGQYF.

The J gene is TRBJ2-7, the V gene TRBV6-5; D is undetermined. The CDR3 runs to 13 residues. Deletions cut 8 bases from V and 3 bases from J, with 14 bases between. CDR1 is MNHEY and CDR2 is SVGAGI in the germline V gene. CDR3 sequence: CASSRGPNYEQYF. The CDR3 coding sequence is TGTGCCAGCTCTAGAGGACCAAACTACGAGCAGTACTTC.

V usage is TRBV7-2 and J usage is TRBJ1-1, with a possible D match to TRBD1 (6 bases). This CDR3 has 16 amino acids. Trimming took off 1 base at V and 4 bases at J, with 16 bases between the two ends. From germline, CDR1 is SGHTA and CDR2 FQGNSA. The CDR3 nucleotides are TGTGCCAGCAGCTTAGTTGGGGGGCCCCTGGTCACTGAAGCTTTCTTT. It codes for CASSLVGGPLVTEAFF.

J is TRBJ2-1 and V is TRBV19; D perhaps matches TRBD2 (5 bases). The length of the CDR3 is 12 residues. V lost 10 bases to trimming and J lost 9 bases, with 16 bases between them. Germline V CDR1 and CDR2: LNHDA, SQIVND (reference sequence). CDR3 in amino acids: CATKGSGREQFF. The CDR3 DNA follows: TGTGCCACGAAGGGCAGCGGTCGTGAGCAGTTCTTC.

This clone was detected only a few times. The gene calls are TRBV29-1 and TRBJ1-1; D may be TRBD1 (6 bases). V gave up 7 bases and J gave up 1 base, with 10 bases separating them. The CDR3 covers 12 residues. Germline lookup yields CDR1 SQVTM and CDR2 ANQGSEA. The chain's CDR3 is CSDQTGNTEAFF. In nucleotides, the CDR3 is TGCAGCGACCAGACAGGGAACACTGAAGCTTTCTTT.

This chain uses TRBV4-1 with TRBJ2-7; D is possibly TRBD2 (5 bases). The germline V gene has CDR1 MGHRA and CDR2 YSYEKL. V was clipped by 2 bases and J by 1 base, with 15 bases between them. CDR3 size: 16 residues. The CDR3 is CASSQPLRRGSYEQYF. In DNA form, the CDR3 reads TGCGCCAGCAGCCAACCGCTGCGGAGAGGGTCCTACGAGCAGTACTTC.

The rearrangement uses TRBV6-6 and TRBJ2-6; D remains unclear. The CDR3 is 16 amino acids. CDR1 is MNHNY and CDR2 is SVGAGI in the germline V gene (reference sequence). Between the trimmed V and J ends, which lost 0 bases and 3 bases, there was a span of 9 bases. The CDR3 loop is CASSYSPGDGANVLTF. Written as DNA, the CDR3 is TGTGCCAGCAGTTACTCTCCAGGTGATGGGGCCAACGTCCTGACTTTC.

The rearrangement uses TRBV5-1 and TRBJ1-2, with a tentative D call TRBD1 (5 bases). In germline, CDR1 is SGHRS, CDR2 YFSETQ. This CDR3 is 15 amino acids long. V was shortened by 0 bases and J by 4 bases, with 13 bases between the two germline ends. The CDR3 protein is CASSLEGKGSYGYTF. The CDR3 nucleotides are TGCGCCAGCAGCTTGGAAGGGAAGGGGAGCTATGGCTACACCTTC.

In this sample, this clone turned up once. The chain links TRBV6-1 to TRBJ2-7; weak D call: TRBD1 (6 bases). CDR3 length: 15 amino acids. CDR1 MNHNS and CDR2 SASEGT come from the germline V gene. The germline V and J ends were trimmed by 7 bases and 2 bases, with 18 bases remaining between them. The CDR3 bases are TGTGCCAGCACGAGGTACCAGGGGCTAACCTACGAGCAGTACTTC. It yields the protein CASTRYQGLTYEQYF.